This section outlines one T cell receptor beta chain sequence together with its context. This sample is drawn from a study of blood T cell repertoires in COVID-19. Germline CDR1 is MNHEY and CDR2 is SMNVEV (reference sequence). V dropped 5 bases and J dropped 0; count of bases not matched to a gene: 10. This CDR3 region has 17 residues. Assay: immunoSEQ multiplex PCR; the TCRdb copy retains only in-frame clones and omits some. The repertoire consists of about 97,000 clones, with around 92% occurring once and the leading ten covering more than 5%. This TCR was sampled from a man aged 50-60 years with active COVID-19. Sequencing was carried out using peripheral blood. The rearrangement joins TRBV27 to TRBJ1-1; 9 positions match TRBD1. CDR3 amino acids: CASSPTGGARMNTEAFF. The CDR3 DNA reads as TGTGCCAGCAGTCCCACAGGGGGCGCGCGGATGAACACTGAAGCTTTCTTT.